This record concerns one T cell receptor beta chain sequence. The data are from a study of OX40 agonist ivuxolimab in advanced cancers. Systemic immunosuppression or autoimmune disease history was grounds to exclude patients. TCRdb's copy holds only in-frame clones and misses some; the assay was immunoSEQ multiplex PCR. The table records 100,000 to 150,000 clones, about nine tenths of them present only once. Germline V gene sequence: CDR1 LNHDA, CDR2 SQIVND (reference sequence). The CDR3 covers 17 residues. V lost 3 bases to trimming and J lost 0 bases; unmatched junction nucleotides: 7. The gene calls are TRBV19 and TRBJ2-5; 10 nucleotides align to TRBD2. The sample was CD4+ or CD8+ T cells sorted from blood, taken in a trial of the OX40 agonist ivuxolimab. The TCR sequence derives from an adult with an advanced solid tumor such as melanoma, head and neck, liver or kidney cancer. In DNA form, the CDR3 reads TGTGCCAGTAGTATCGGTCTACTAGCGGGGTACCAAGAGACCCAGTACTTC. Translated, it gives CASSIGLLAGYQETQYF.